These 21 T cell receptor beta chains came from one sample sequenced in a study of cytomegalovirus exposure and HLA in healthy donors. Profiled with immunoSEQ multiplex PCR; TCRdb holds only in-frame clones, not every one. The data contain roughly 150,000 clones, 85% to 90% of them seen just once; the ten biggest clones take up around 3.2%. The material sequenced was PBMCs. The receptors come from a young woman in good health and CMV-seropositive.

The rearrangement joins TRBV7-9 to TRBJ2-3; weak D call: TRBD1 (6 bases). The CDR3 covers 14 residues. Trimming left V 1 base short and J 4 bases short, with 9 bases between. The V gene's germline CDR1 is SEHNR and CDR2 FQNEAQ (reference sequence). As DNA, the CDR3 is TGTGCCAGCAGCTTAGGCAGGGGCTCAGATACGCAGTATTTT. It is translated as CASSLGRGSDTQYF. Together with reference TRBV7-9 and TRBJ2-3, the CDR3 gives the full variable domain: DTGVSQNPRHKITKRGQNVTFRCDPISEHNRLYWYRQTLGQGPEFLTYFQNEAQLEKSRLLSDRFSAERPKGSFSTLEIQRTEQGDSAMYLCASSLGRGSDTQYFGPGTRLTVL.

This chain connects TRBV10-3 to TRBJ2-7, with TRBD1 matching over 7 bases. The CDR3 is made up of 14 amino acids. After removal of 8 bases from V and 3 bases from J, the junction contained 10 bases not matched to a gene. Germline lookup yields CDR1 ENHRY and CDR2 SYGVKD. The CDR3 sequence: CAIQHTQGDYEQYF. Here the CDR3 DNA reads TGTGCCATCCAACACACCCAGGGGGACTACGAGCAGTACTTC.

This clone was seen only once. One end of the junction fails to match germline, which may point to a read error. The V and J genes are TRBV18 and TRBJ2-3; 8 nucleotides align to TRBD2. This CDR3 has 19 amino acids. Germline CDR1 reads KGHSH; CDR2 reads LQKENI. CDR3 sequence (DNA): TGTGTCAGCTCACCACGGGACAAAATCAGCGGGAGCAGCACAGATACGCAGTATTTT. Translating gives CVSSPRDKISGSSTDTQYF.

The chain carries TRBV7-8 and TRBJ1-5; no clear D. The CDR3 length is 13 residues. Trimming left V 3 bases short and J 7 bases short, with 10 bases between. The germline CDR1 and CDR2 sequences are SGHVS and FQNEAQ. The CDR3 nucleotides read TGTGCCAGCAGCTTCGCAGGAAACCAGCCCCAGCATTTT. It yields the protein CASSFAGNQPQHF. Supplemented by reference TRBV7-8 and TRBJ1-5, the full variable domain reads GAGVSQSPRYKVAKRGQDVALRCDPISGHVSLFWYQQALGQGPEFLTYFQNEAQLDKSGLPSDRFFAERPEGSVSTLKIQRTQQEDSAVYLCASSFAGNQPQHFGDGTRLSIL.

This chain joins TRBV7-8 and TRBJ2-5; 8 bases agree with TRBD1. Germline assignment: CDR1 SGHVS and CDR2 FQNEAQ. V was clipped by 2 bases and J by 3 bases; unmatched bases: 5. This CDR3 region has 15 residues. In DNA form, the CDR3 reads TGTGCCAGCAGCTTAACACCGGGACAGGAAGAGACCCAGTACTTC. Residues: CASSLTPGQEETQYF.

The CDR3 nucleotides read TGCGCCAGCAGCCCAAAGACTGGGACTAGGCGGAACACAGATACGCAGTATTTT. Amino acids: CASSPKTGTRRNTDTQYF. The chain combines TRBV5-1 with TRBJ2-3, with TRBD2 matching over 8 bases. The length of the CDR3 is 18 residues. V dropped 4 bases and J dropped 2; count of bases not matched to a gene: 15. Germline loops: CDR1 SGHRS, CDR2 YFSETQ.

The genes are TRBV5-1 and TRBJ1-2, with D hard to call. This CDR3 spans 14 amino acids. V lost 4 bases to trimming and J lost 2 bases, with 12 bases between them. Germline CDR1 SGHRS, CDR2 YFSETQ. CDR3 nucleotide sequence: TGCGCCAGCAGCCTTACTCGCGGGAACTATGGCTACACCTTC. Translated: CASSLTRGNYGYTF.

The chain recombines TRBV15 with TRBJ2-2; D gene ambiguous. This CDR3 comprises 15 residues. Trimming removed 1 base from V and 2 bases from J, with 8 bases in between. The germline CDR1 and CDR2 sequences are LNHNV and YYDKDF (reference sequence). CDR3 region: CATSRAGSNTGELFF. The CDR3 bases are TGTGCCACCAGCAGAGCAGGCAGCAACACCGGGGAGCTGTTTTTT.

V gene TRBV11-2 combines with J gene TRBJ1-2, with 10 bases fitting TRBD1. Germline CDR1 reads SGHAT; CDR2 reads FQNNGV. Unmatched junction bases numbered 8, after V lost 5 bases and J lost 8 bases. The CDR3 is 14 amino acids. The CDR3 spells CASSVRQGAGGYTF. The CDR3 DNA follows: TGTGCCAGCAGCGTCCGACAGGGGGCAGGAGGCTACACCTTC.

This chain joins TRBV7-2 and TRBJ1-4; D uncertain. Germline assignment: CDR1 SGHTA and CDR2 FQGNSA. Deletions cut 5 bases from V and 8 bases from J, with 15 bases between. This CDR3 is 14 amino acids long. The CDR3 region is CASSLGRAGEKLFF. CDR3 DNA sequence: TGTGCCAGCAGCCTTGGGCGGGCAGGAGAAAAACTGTTTTTT.

The CDR3 DNA sequence: TGTGCCAGCAGCTTAGACAGGGGGCGACGCCAGCCCCAGCATTTT. This translates into CASSLDRGRRQPQHF. The chain employs TRBV7-2 and TRBJ1-5; 9 bases fit TRBD1. Germline values: CDR1 SGHTA, CDR2 FQGNSA. Losses at the gene ends were 1 base for V and 7 bases for J; bases not matched to a gene: 5. The CDR3 is 15 residues long. The whole variable domain, filled in from reference TRBV7-2 and TRBJ1-5, reads GAGVSQSPSNKVTEKGKDVELRCDPISGHTALYWYRQSLGQGLEFLIYFQGNSAPDKSGLPSDRFSAERTGGSVSTLTIQRTQQEDSAVYLCASSLDRGRRQPQHFGDGTRLSIL.

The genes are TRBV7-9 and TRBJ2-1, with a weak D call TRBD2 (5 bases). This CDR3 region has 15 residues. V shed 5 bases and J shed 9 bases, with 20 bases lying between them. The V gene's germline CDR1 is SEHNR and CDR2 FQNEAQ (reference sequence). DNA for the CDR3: TGTGCCAGCAGCCACTCGTTCTCGGGGAGCGGTGAGCAGTTCTTC. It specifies CASSHSFSGSGEQFF.

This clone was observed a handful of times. The DNA of the CDR3 is TGTGCCAGCAGCCAAGAGGAGGGGCAGGGGGCAGATACGCAGTATTTT. Protein: CASSQEEGQGADTQYF. The genes are TRBV4-2 and TRBJ2-3; TRBD1 is a possible D gene (7 bases). The germline V gene has CDR1 LGHNA and CDR2 YNFKEQ. Trimming cost V 0 bases and J 4 bases, with 14 bases left between them. The CDR3 covers 16 residues.

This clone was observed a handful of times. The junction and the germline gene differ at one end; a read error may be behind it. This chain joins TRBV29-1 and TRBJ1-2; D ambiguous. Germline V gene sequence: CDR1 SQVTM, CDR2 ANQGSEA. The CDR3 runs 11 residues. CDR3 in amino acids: CSVEELRVGSF. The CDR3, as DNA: TGCAGCGTTGAAGAACTGAGGGTTGGTTCATTC.

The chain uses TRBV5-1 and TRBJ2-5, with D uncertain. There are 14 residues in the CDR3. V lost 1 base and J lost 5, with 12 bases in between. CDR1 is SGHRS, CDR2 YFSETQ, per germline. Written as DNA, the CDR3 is TGCGCCAGCAGCTTGAGCCGGGTTCCGGAGACCCAGTACTTC. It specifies CASSLSRVPETQYF.

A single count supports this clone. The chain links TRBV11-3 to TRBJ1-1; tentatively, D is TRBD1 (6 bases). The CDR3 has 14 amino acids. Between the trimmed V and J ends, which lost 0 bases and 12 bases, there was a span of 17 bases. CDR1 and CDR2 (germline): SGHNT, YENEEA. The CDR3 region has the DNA TGTGCCAGCAGCTTAGATCTTTTCGGGACAAGCCCTTTCTTT. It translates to CASSLDLFGTSPFF. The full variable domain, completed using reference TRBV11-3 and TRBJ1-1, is EAGVVQSPRYKIIEKKQPVAFWCNPISGHNTLYWYLQNLGQGPELLIRYENEEAVDDSQLPKDRFSAERLKGVDSTLKIQPAELGDSAVYLCASSLDLFGTSPFFGQGTRLTVV.

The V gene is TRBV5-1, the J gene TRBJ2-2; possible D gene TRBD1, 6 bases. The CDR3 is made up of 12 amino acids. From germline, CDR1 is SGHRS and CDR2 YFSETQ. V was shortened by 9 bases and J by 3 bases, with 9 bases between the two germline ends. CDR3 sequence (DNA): TGCGCCACCCAGGGGTACACCGGGGAGCTGTTTTTT. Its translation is CATQGYTGELFF. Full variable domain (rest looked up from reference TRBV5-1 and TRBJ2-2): KAGVTQTPRYLIKTRGQQVTLSCSPISGHRSVSWYQQTPGQGLQFLFEYFSETQRNKGNFPGRFSGRQFSNSRSEMNVSTLELGDSALYLCATQGYTGELFFGEGSRLTVL.

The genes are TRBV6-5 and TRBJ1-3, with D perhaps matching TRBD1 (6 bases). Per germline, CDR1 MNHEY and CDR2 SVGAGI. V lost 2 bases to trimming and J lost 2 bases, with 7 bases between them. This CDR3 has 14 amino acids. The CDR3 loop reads CASSYRTAGNTIYF. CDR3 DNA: TGTGCCAGCAGTTACCGGACAGCTGGAAACACCATATATTTT.

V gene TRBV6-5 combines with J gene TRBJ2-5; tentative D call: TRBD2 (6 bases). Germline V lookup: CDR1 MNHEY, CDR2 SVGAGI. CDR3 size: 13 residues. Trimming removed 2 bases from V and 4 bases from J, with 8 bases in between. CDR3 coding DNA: TGTGCCAGCAGTTACAGGGAGGCAGAGACCCAGTACTTC. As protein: CASSYREAETQYF.

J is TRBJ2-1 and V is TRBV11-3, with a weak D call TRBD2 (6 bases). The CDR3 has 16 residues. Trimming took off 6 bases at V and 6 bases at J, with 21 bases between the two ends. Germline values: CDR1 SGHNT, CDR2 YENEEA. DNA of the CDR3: TGTGCCAGCAGTAAGAGGTACGGGGGACGCGCCAATGAGCAGTTCTTC. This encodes CASSKRYGGRANEQFF.

CDR3 nucleotide sequence: TGTGCCAGCAGCTTATCGAGTTTGAGCGAGCAGTACTTC. Translation gives CASSLSSLSEQYF. The chain recombines TRBV11-2 with TRBJ2-7; no reliable D call. This CDR3 is 13 amino acids long. Germline V gives CDR1 SGHAT, CDR2 FQNNGV. V lost 2 bases, J lost 6 bases, and 11 bases lay in between. Complete variable domain (other parts from reference TRBV11-2 and TRBJ2-7): EAGVAQSPRYKIIEKRQSVAFWCNPISGHATLYWYQQILGQGPKLLIQFQNNGVVDDSQLPKDRFSAERLKGVDSTLKIQPAKLEDSAVYLCASSLSSLSEQYFGPGTRLTVT.